The 25 T cell receptor beta chains reported below all come from one sample, sequenced in a study of response to subunit inactivated influenza vaccine. TCRdb ran MiXCR on the RT-PCR reads and lists one entry per CDR3 protein. Of around 850,000 distinct CDR3 sequences in the sample, about 18% were seen once. Sample: PBMCs from blood, taken roughly 5 days after vaccination. The source of these receptors is a man in his fifties who received an inactivated influenza vaccine.

The V and J genes are TRBV7-2 and TRBJ2-3, with 8 bases aligning to TRBD2. The CDR3 sequence is 17 residues long. The V and J ends lost 2 bases and 1 base, in that order; junction bases with no gene match: 8. CDR1 and CDR2 (germline): SGHTA, FQGNSA. Here the CDR3 reads CASSLLWLAGRTDTQYF. The DNA for the CDR3 is TGTGCCAGCAGCTTACTCTGGCTAGCGGGTCGCACAGATACGCAGTATTTT.

This clonotype turned up a few times. The rearrangement links TRBV3-1 to TRBJ1-1, with D unclear. The CDR3 contains 11 residues. CDR1 and CDR2 from the germline V gene are LGHDT and YNNKEL (reference sequence). V was trimmed by 1 base and J by 8 bases, leaving 5 bases between them. The CDR3 DNA sequence: TGTGCCAGCAGCCAAGCGGGGGAAGCTTTCTTT. It encodes CASSQAGEAFF.

The chain links TRBV5-1 to TRBJ2-7; D may be TRBD1 (6 bases). Germline CDR1 reads SGHRS; CDR2 reads YFSETQ. This CDR3 comprises 14 residues. With 0 bases removed from V and 2 bases from J, the gap between germline ends came to 9 bases. The CDR3 loop is CASSLGTEAYEQYF. The CDR3 DNA reads TGCGCCAGCAGCTTGGGGACAGAAGCCTACGAGCAGTACTTC.

This clonotype was observed a few times. J is TRBJ1-1 and V is TRBV24-1, with D uncertain. The CDR3 has 13 amino acids. Germline-derived CDR1 and CDR2 are KGHDR and SFDVKD. The V gene lost 7 bases and the J gene lost 0 bases, with 8 bases spanning the gap. The CDR3 nucleotides read TGTGCCACCAGAGGAGCTCTGAACACTGAAGCTTTCTTT. Encoded protein: CATRGALNTEAFF.

The sample holds many counts of this clonotype. This chain joins TRBV20-1 and TRBJ2-2; D gene unclear. Germline-derived CDR1 and CDR2 are DFQATT and SNEGSKA (reference sequence). Trimming cost V 2 bases and J 6 bases, with 16 bases left between them. The CDR3 contains 15 residues. The CDR3 DNA follows: TGCAGTGCTAGACCCCCGGTCGGAATCCCCGGGGAGCTGTTTTTT. This encodes CSARPPVGIPGELFF.

The chain couples TRBV20-1 to TRBJ2-5; D unclear. This CDR3 has 15 amino acids. Germline CDR1 reads DFQATT; CDR2 reads SNEGSKA (reference sequence). V lost 1 base to trimming and J lost 4 bases, with 16 bases between them. CDR3 DNA sequence: TGCAGTGCTAGAGTTAGTAAGCTATTAGGAGAGACCCAGTACTTC. It is translated as CSARVSKLLGETQYF.

This chain joins TRBV5-5 and TRBJ2-7; TRBD2 might be the D (6 bases). V was shortened by 4 bases and J by 0 bases, with 17 bases between the two germline ends. This CDR3 contains 16 residues. CDR1 is SGHKS and CDR2 is YYEKEE in the germline V gene (reference sequence). CDR3 nucleotides: TGTGCCAGCAGCCGATCCGGGACTTTAAGCTCCTACGAGCAGTACTTC. Translation gives CASSRSGTLSSYEQYF.

There are a few counts of this clonotype. The chain has TRBV7-2 and TRBJ2-1; weak D call: TRBD2 (6 bases). Trimming stripped 7 bases from V and 0 bases from J, with 10 bases between. CDR3 length equals 14 residues. The germline gives CDR1 SGHTA, CDR2 FQGNSA. The CDR3, as DNA: TGTGCCAGCAAACTAGCAAGCTCCTACAATGAGCAGTTCTTC. It encodes CASKLASSYNEQFF.

The chain couples TRBV10-1 to TRBJ1-1; 8 nucleotides agree with TRBD1. CDR1 and CDR2 (germline): WNHNN, SYGVQD (reference sequence). There are 14 residues in the CDR3. J gave up 4 bases and V 5 bases, and 6 bases lay outside the gene matches. CDR3 residues: CASSPTTGATEAFF. The CDR3 DNA is TGCGCCAGCAGTCCGACGACAGGGGCCACTGAAGCTTTCTTT.

About this clonotype itself: The germline gene is not matched at one end of the junction; a read error may be the cause. This sequence joins TRBV4-3 and TRBJ2-1; tentative D call: TRBD2 (5 bases). Germline V gives CDR1 LGHNA, CDR2 YSLEER. This CDR3 has 14 amino acids. The CDR3 sequence: CASSQVDSHNEQFF. The CDR3 DNA follows: TGCGCCAGCAGCCAAGTGGACTCCCACAATGAGCAGTTCTTC.

The chain is built from TRBV16 and TRBJ2-3, with D uncertain. Germline CDR1 KGHSY, CDR2 FQNENV. Between the trimmed V and J ends, which lost 0 bases and 2 bases, there was a span of 6 bases. CDR3 length: 14 residues. This CDR3 is CASSQSGYTDTQYF. CDR3 nucleotide sequence: TGTGCCAGCAGCCAATCGGGATACACAGATACGCAGTATTTT.

This clonotype was detected only a few times. The gene calls are TRBV24-1 and TRBJ1-5; tentatively, D is TRBD1 (6 bases). Per germline, CDR1 KGHDR and CDR2 SFDVKD. Trimming left V 7 bases short and J 5 bases short, with 17 bases between. The CDR3 sequence is 15 residues long. The CDR3 region is CATRPGQEPDQPQHF. The CDR3 DNA follows: TGTGCCACCAGGCCGGGACAAGAGCCGGATCAGCCCCAGCATTTT.

The genes are TRBV25-1 and TRBJ2-5; a weak D match, TRBD1 (6 bases). The CDR3 is 13 residues long. V dropped 4 bases and J dropped 8 bases, with 14 bases sitting between them. Germline values: CDR1 MGHDK, CDR2 SYGVNS. DNA for the CDR3: TGTGCCAGCAGTGGGGGACATACTAGTACCCAGTACTTC. It is translated as CASSGGHTSTQYF.

This clonotype was observed a handful of times. The chain uses TRBV20-1 and TRBJ1-5; TRBD1 matches 10 bases. This CDR3 is 15 amino acids long. From germline, CDR1 is DFQATT and CDR2 SNEGSKA (reference sequence). With V trimmed by 2 bases and J by 4 bases, 5 bases remained unmatched. The CDR3 loop is CSARLRGQGNQPQHF. For the CDR3, the DNA is TGCAGTGCTAGATTAAGGGGACAGGGGAATCAGCCCCAGCATTTT.

This clonotype was seen more than once but under ten times. The chain has TRBV7-9 and TRBJ1-4, with D tentatively TRBD1 (6 bases). Trimming removed 5 bases at V and 11 bases at J, with 15 bases between. CDR3 length: 13 residues. CDR1 SEHNR and CDR2 FQNEAQ come from the germline V gene (reference sequence). The CDR3 protein is CASSPDSTRKLFF. Here the CDR3 DNA reads TGTGCCAGCAGCCCGGACAGTACCAGGAAACTGTTTTTT.

The table lists this clonotype with a few counts. As DNA, the CDR3 is TGTGCCAGCAGCTTACCCCGGGTTTTAGCTAGCGATGAGCAGTTCTTC. Translating it yields CASSLPRVLASDEQFF. V gene TRBV7-9 combines with J gene TRBJ2-1, with TRBD2 as a possible D gene (6 bases). The V gene's germline CDR1 is SEHNR and CDR2 FQNEAQ (reference sequence). CDR3 length equals 16 residues. Between the trimmed V and J ends, which lost 2 bases and 8 bases, there was a span of 19 bases.

This clonotype showed up many times. V gene TRBV5-1 combines with J gene TRBJ2-3; tentative D call: TRBD2 (5 bases). V was cut by 7 bases and J by 3 bases, with 15 bases left in between. The CDR3 is 14 amino acids. Germline V gene sequence: CDR1 SGHRS, CDR2 YFSETQ. Written as DNA, the CDR3 is TGCGCCAGCTTCGCGACTACCCCTACAGATACGCAGTATTTT. It yields the protein CASFATTPTDTQYF.

The CDR3 nucleotides are TGCGCCAGCAGCCCCCAGTTGGGACTAGCGGGGTTTGACAATGAGCAGTTCTTC. The encoded protein is CASSPQLGLAGFDNEQFF. This sequence joins TRBV5-1 and TRBJ2-1; 13 bases are a match to TRBD2. V lost 4 bases, J lost 5 bases, and 12 bases stayed unmatched. The CDR3 has 18 amino acids. Germline-derived CDR1 and CDR2 are SGHRS and YFSETQ.

The chain joins TRBV15 to TRBJ1-2; 10 bases line up with TRBD1. Germline-derived CDR1 and CDR2 are LNHNV and YYDKDF (reference sequence). With V trimmed by 1 base and J by 7 bases, 3 bases remained unmatched. This CDR3 region has 14 residues. The DNA for the CDR3 is TGTGCCACCAGCAGAGGACAGGGGGCTACTGGCTACACCTTC. The encoded protein is CATSRGQGATGYTF.

The chain carries TRBV20-1 and TRBJ1-1, with 11 bases identical to TRBD1. J was trimmed by 1 base and V by 1 base; bases with no gene match: 5. The germline V gene encodes CDR1 DFQATT and CDR2 SNEGSKA (reference sequence). The CDR3 totals 16 residues. The CDR3 bases are TGCAGTGCTAGAGTGGGGACAGGGGGTCCGAACACTGAAGCTTTCTTT. Residues: CSARVGTGGPNTEAFF.

With respect to this clonotype: A junction end diverges from the germline sequence, so it may reflect a read error. The V gene is TRBV29-1, the J gene TRBJ2-1; the match to TRBD1 covers 12 bases. CDR1 SQVTM and CDR2 ANQGSEA come from the germline V gene. This CDR3 has 13 residues. CDR3 in amino acids: CSVETGTGGAGIF. The DNA for the CDR3 is TGCAGCGTTGAAACCGGGACAGGGGGCGCTGGGATCTTC.

The chain has TRBV5-1 and TRBJ2-3; D gene unclear. The CDR3 contains 14 residues. V shed 6 bases and J shed 0 bases, with 11 bases lying between them. Per germline, CDR1 SGHRS and CDR2 YFSETQ. CDR3 sequence (DNA): TGCGCCAGCACCGGAGTACTTAGCACAGATACGCAGTATTTT. As protein: CASTGVLSTDTQYF.

This clonotype was seen only a few times. The chain uses TRBV7-4 and TRBJ2-6, with no clear D. This CDR3 comprises 16 residues. The V gene lost 5 bases and the J gene lost 0 bases, with 11 bases spanning the gap. The germline gives CDR1 SGHVT, CDR2 SQSDAQ. CDR3: CASSPNVRSGANVLTF. The CDR3 DNA reads as TGTGCCAGCAGCCCTAACGTCCGCTCTGGGGCCAACGTCCTGACTTTC.

This clonotype was picked up many times. The chain recombines TRBV5-6 with TRBJ1-2; D may be TRBD1 (5 bases). Germline values: CDR1 SGHDT, CDR2 YYEEEE. Trimming pared 0 bases from V and 7 bases from J, leaving 16 bases between. This CDR3 has 15 residues. The CDR3 loop is CASSLGSRVDRGYTF. In DNA, the CDR3 is TGTGCCAGCAGCTTGGGGAGCAGGGTTGATCGTGGCTACACCTTC.

This chain uses TRBV5-1 with TRBJ2-7; 12 bases are shared with TRBD2. J was trimmed by 5 bases and V by 3 bases; bases with no gene match: 9. The germline V gene encodes CDR1 SGHRS and CDR2 YFSETQ. The length of the CDR3 is 16 residues. CDR3 residues: CASSSSSGGAVHEQYF. The CDR3 DNA follows: TGCGCCAGCAGCTCTTCTAGCGGGGGGGCGGTACACGAGCAGTACTTC. The full variable domain, completed using reference TRBV5-1 and TRBJ2-7, is KAGVTQTPRYLIKTRGQQVTLSCSPISGHRSVSWYQQTPGQGLQFLFEYFSETQRNKGNFPGRFSGRQFSNSRSEMNVSTLELGDSALYLCASSSSSGGAVHEQYFGPGTRLTVT.